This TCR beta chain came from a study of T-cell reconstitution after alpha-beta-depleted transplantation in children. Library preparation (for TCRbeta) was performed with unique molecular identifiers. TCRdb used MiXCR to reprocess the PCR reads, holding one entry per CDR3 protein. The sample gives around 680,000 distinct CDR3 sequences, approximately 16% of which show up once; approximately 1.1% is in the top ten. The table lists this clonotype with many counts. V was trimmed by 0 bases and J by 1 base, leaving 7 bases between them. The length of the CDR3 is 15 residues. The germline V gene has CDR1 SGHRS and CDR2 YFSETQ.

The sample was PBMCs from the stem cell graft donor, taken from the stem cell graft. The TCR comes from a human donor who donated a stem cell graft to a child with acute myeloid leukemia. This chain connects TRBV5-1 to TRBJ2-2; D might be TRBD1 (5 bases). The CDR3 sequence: CASSLGQRNTGELFF. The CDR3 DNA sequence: TGCGCCAGCAGCTTGGGACAGAGGAACACCGGGGAGCTGTTTTTT.